This TCR beta chain was retrieved from a study of shared clonotypes between healthy human individuals. The table came from immunoSEQ multiplex PCR; TCRdb's copy has only in-frame clones and leaves some out. The data contain roughly 2.1 million clones, around 93% of them seen just once; the ten biggest clones take up 1.5% to 2%. CD45RO-negative cells were positively selected for CCR7, leaving out terminally differentiated effector memory CD45RA+ cells. The material sequenced was naive CD8+ T cells from PBMCs. This sequence was found in a man between 18 and 35 years old in good health. Some clones in this sample may be carry-over from other donors' samples.

The CDR3 DNA sequence: TGCGCCAGCAGCAAGGGGGCAGGGTTATTGCCCGGGGAGCTGTTTTTT. Amino acid sequence: CASSKGAGLLPGELFF. This chain joins TRBV4-1 and TRBJ2-2, with 7 bases identical to TRBD1. The CDR3 length is 16 residues. The V segment lost 5 bases and the J segment 6 bases; nucleotides outside the gene matches: 12. CDR1 is MGHRA, CDR2 YSYEKL, per germline.